Shown below are 9 T cell receptor beta chains from a single sample sequenced in a study of metastatic and nonmetastatic thyroid tumors. TCRdb reassembled clones from the PCR reads with MiXCR. The table records 80,000 to 85,000 clones, around 12% of them present only once. No treatment had been given to any patient before thyroid surgery. The sample consisted of tumor tissue. The source is a female donor with papillary thyroid cancer or a benign thyroid nodule (not recorded which). Some clones in this sample may be carry-over from other donors' samples.

This clone was seen more than once but under ten times. The chain carries TRBV6-1 and TRBJ1-3, with 7 bases that match TRBD1. The length of the CDR3 is 15 residues. J lost 0 bases, V lost 6 bases, and 5 bases had no gene match. Germline V gene sequence: CDR1 MNHNS, CDR2 SASEGT. The CDR3 DNA sequence: TGTGCCAGCAGCCAACAGGGGTTCTCTGGAAACACCATATATTTT. It is translated as CASSQQGFSGNTIYF.

On this clone itself: A much larger clonotype is one base distant, so this may be a read error. The V and J genes are TRBV2 and TRBJ1-1; weak D call: TRBD1 (6 bases). Germline-derived CDR1 and CDR2 are SNHLY and FYNNEI. The CDR3 loop spans 14 amino acids. CDR3 region: CAGSAGERGTEAFF. The DNA for the CDR3 is TGTGCCGGCAGTGCAGGGGAAAGGGGCACTGAAGCTTTCTTT.

This clone came up many times. The J gene is TRBJ2-3, the V gene TRBV20-1, with TRBD2 matching over 14 bases. V was pared by 6 bases and J by 5 bases, with 13 bases of the junction left unmatched. CDR1 is DFQATT, CDR2 SNEGSKA, per germline (reference sequence). The CDR3 has 17 amino acids. The CDR3 loop reads CSARGRRLAGGLDTQYF. CDR3 nucleotides: TGCAGTGCAAGGGGCCGTAGACTAGCGGGAGGGTTAGATACGCAGTATTTT.

This clone was counted at least ten times. Other DNA variants within this sample encode the same CDR3. V gene TRBV6-5 combines with J gene TRBJ1-3; D gene uncertain. Germline V CDR1 and CDR2: MNHEY, SVGAGI. CDR3 length equals 16 residues. Trimming shortened V by 2 bases and J by 0 bases, and 11 bases separated the two germline ends. The CDR3 bases are TGTGCCAGCAGTTACGGGAGGGAAAACTCTGGAAACACCATATATTTT. Encoded protein: CASSYGRENSGNTIYF.

Turning to this clone: This may be a read error, as it is one base from a much larger clone. Other DNA variants within this sample encode the same CDR3. The chain is built from TRBV28 and TRBJ1-5, with D maybe TRBD1 (6 bases). V dropped 11 bases and J dropped 7 bases, with 21 bases sitting between them. Germline V gives CDR1 MDHEN, CDR2 SYDVKM. The CDR3 has 14 amino acids. The CDR3: CAGGGGANAQPQHF. The CDR3 coding sequence is TGTGCCGGGGGTGGGGGCGCAAACGCGCAGCCCCAGCATTTT.

This clone was recorded many times. V and J are TRBV5-1 and TRBJ2-7; no clear D. CDR3 length: 13 amino acids. The germline V gene has CDR1 SGHRS and CDR2 YFSETQ. V lost 1 base to trimming and J lost 0 bases, with 5 bases between them. The CDR3 spells CASSLQISYEQYF. The CDR3 nucleotides read TGCGCCAGCAGCTTGCAGATCTCCTACGAGCAGTACTTC.

This clone was picked up many times. This chain connects TRBV15 to TRBJ1-5; D is unresolved. The CDR3 covers 15 residues. V lost 0 bases, J lost 0 bases, and 6 bases lay in between. Germline V gene data show CDR1 as LNHNV and CDR2 as YYDKDF (reference sequence). The CDR3 here is CATSRDGDSNQPQHF. As DNA, the CDR3 is TGTGCCACCAGCAGAGACGGGGATAGCAATCAGCCCCAGCATTTT.

A remark on this clone: Possible read error: a much larger clone is one base away. Other DNA sequences from this sample encode an identical CDR3 as well. The rearrangement joins TRBV9 to TRBJ2-3; 12 nucleotides line up with TRBD2. The germline V gene has CDR1 SGDLS and CDR2 YYNGEE. V lost 3 bases to trimming and J lost 6 bases; unmatched junction nucleotides: 8. The CDR3 extends over 16 amino acids. CDR3 in DNA: TGTGCCAGCAGCGCTGGACTAGCGGGATTGGCGGATACGCAGTATTTT. Its translation is CASSAGLAGLADTQYF.

The table lists this clone with many counts. The CDR3 sequence: CASSRDLGSNEKLFF. For the CDR3, the DNA is TGTGCCAGCAGCCGGGACCTAGGCTCAAATGAAAAACTGTTTTTT. This chain uses TRBV5-4 with TRBJ1-4, with D perhaps TRBD1 (5 bases). There are 15 residues in the CDR3. From germline, CDR1 is SGHNT and CDR2 YYREEE (reference sequence). The V end was cut by 4 bases, the J end by 5 bases, with 15 bases between. Full variable domain (remainder filled in from reference TRBV5-4 and TRBJ1-4): ETGVTQSPTHLIKTRGQQVTLRCSSQSGHNTVSWYQQALGQGPQFIFQYYREEENGRGNFPPRFSGLQFPNYSSELNVNALELDDSALYLCASSRDLGSNEKLFFGSGTQLSVL.